The rows below give T cell receptor beta chains drawn from one sample of a study of shared clonotypes between healthy human individuals. Libraries were prepared by immunoSEQ multiplex PCR; TCRdb keeps only in-frame clonotypes and omits some of them. The sample includes some 2,400,000 clones, 95% of them seen just once. The sample taken for sequencing was naive CD4+ T cells sorted from blood. The receptors here all came from a man between 18 and 35 years old in good health. Each CDR3 is given with its conserved first and last residue. The D gene is left open where the match is weak. Expanded clones get a size class; other rows say once, few or many, or leave the size out.

v_gene: TRBV5-6; j_gene: TRBJ2-7; abundance: .; d_gene: .; CDR3aa: CASSSIRGYEQYF; CDR3nt: TGTGCCAGCAGCTCGATCAGGGGCTACGAGCAGTACTTC
v_gene: TRBV6-5; j_gene: TRBJ1-6; abundance: once; d_gene: .; CDR3aa: CASSYSNNNSPLHF; CDR3nt: TGTGCCAGCAGTTACTCGAACAATAATTCACCCCTCCACTTT
v_gene: TRBV28; j_gene: TRBJ2-3; abundance: .; d_gene: TRBD1; CDR3aa: CASSLGQSLPTDTQYF; CDR3nt: TGTGCCAGCAGTTTGGGACAGTCCCTTCCCACAGATACGCAGTATTTT
v_gene: TRBV14; j_gene: TRBJ2-5; abundance: .; d_gene: .; CDR3aa: CASSRGNLPGTQYF; CDR3nt: TGTGCCAGCAGCCGGGGTAATCTACCGGGGACCCAGTACTTC
v_gene: TRBV5-1; j_gene: TRBJ1-1; abundance: .; d_gene: .; CDR3aa: CASSLGQTGEAFF; CDR3nt: TGCGCCAGCAGCCTAGGCCAGACAGGTGAAGCTTTCTTT
v_gene: TRBV30; j_gene: TRBJ1-2; abundance: .; d_gene: .; CDR3aa: CACHGVGPFYGYTF; CDR3nt: TGTGCCTGCCATGGCGTTGGCCCCTTCTATGGCTACACCTTC
v_gene: TRBV7-2; j_gene: TRBJ2-2; abundance: .; d_gene: TRBD2; CDR3aa: CASSVYLAAGTGELFF; CDR3nt: TGTGCCAGCAGCGTCTACCTAGCGGCCGGCACCGGGGAGCTGTTTTTT
v_gene: TRBV7-2; j_gene: TRBJ2-1; abundance: .; d_gene: .; CDR3aa: CASSLRGFGSGYNEQFF; CDR3nt: TGTGCCAGCAGCTTAAGGGGCTTCGGTAGCGGCTACAATGAGCAGTTCTTC
v_gene: TRBV25-1; j_gene: TRBJ2-1; abundance: .; d_gene: TRBD1; CDR3aa: CASSDPGQGRVRQFF; CDR3nt: TGTGCCAGCAGTGACCCCGGACAGGGTAGGGTAAGGCAGTTCTTC
v_gene: TRBV6-5; j_gene: TRBJ1-6; abundance: .; d_gene: .; CDR3aa: CASSYGVRSPLHF; CDR3nt: TGTGCCAGCAGTTACGGGGTTCGGTCACCCCTCCACTTT
v_gene: TRBV6-6; j_gene: TRBJ1-1; abundance: .; d_gene: .; CDR3aa: CASSYSIGTTEAFF; CDR3nt: TGTGCCAGCAGTTACTCGATTGGTACCACTGAAGCTTTCTTT
v_gene: TRBV28; j_gene: TRBJ1-1; abundance: .; d_gene: .; CDR3aa: CASGKQGTYEAFF; CDR3nt: TGTGCCAGCGGTAAACAGGGTACCTATGAAGCTTTCTTT
v_gene: TRBV7-9; j_gene: TRBJ1-1; abundance: .; d_gene: .; CDR3aa: CASERARYTEAFF; CDR3nt: TGTGCCAGCGAAAGAGCCAGATACACTGAAGCTTTCTTT
v_gene: TRBV6-1; j_gene: TRBJ2-3; abundance: .; d_gene: .; CDR3aa: CASSERGDTQYF; CDR3nt: TGTGCCAGCAGTGAAAGGGGTGATACGCAGTATTTT
v_gene: TRBV19; j_gene: TRBJ2-7; abundance: .; d_gene: TRBD2; CDR3aa: CASSTGTSVAEQYF; CDR3nt: TGTGCCAGTAGTACCGGGACTAGCGTGGCCGAGCAGTACTTC
v_gene: TRBV6-1; j_gene: TRBJ1-1; abundance: .; d_gene: .; CDR3aa: CASSGGSYTEAFF; CDR3nt: TGTGCCAGCAGTGGTGGAAGCTACACTGAAGCTTTCTTT
v_gene: TRBV5-1; j_gene: TRBJ1-1; abundance: .; d_gene: TRBD1; CDR3aa: CASSSTGGNTEAFF; CDR3nt: TGCGCCAGCAGCTCCACAGGGGGGAACACTGAAGCTTTCTTT
v_gene: TRBV18; j_gene: TRBJ2-3; abundance: once; d_gene: TRBD2; CDR3aa: CASSPGTSGNTQYF; CDR3nt: TGTGCCAGCTCACCTGGGACTAGCGGAAATACGCAGTATTTT
v_gene: TRBV6-5; j_gene: TRBJ1-1; abundance: .; d_gene: .; CDR3aa: CASILHAGTEAFF; CDR3nt: TGTGCCAGCATCTTACACGCCGGGACTGAAGCTTTCTTT
v_gene: TRBV6-6; j_gene: TRBJ1-1; abundance: .; d_gene: .; CDR3aa: CASQMNTEAFF; CDR3nt: TGTGCCAGTCAGATGAACACTGAAGCTTTCTTT
v_gene: TRBV5-1; j_gene: TRBJ2-7; abundance: .; d_gene: .; CDR3aa: CASSLRRDYEQYF; CDR3nt: TGCGCCAGCAGCTTACGACGCGACTACGAGCAGTACTTC
v_gene: TRBV11-2; j_gene: TRBJ1-1; abundance: .; d_gene: .; CDR3aa: CASSPHARVEAF; CDR3nt: TGTGCCAGCAGCCCTCATGCCAGAGTGGAGGCCTTT
v_gene: TRBV4-1; j_gene: TRBJ1-1; abundance: .; d_gene: TRBD1; CDR3aa: CASSPIGQATMNTEAFF; CDR3nt: TGCGCCAGCAGCCCAATCGGACAGGCGACGATGAACACTGAAGCTTTCTTT
v_gene: TRBV4-1; j_gene: TRBJ2-7; abundance: .; d_gene: TRBD1; CDR3aa: CASSQGDWRDRGLLSSYEQYF; CDR3nt: TGCGCCAGCAGCCAAGGAGATTGGCGGGACAGGGGACTTCTCTCCTCCTACGAGCAGTACTTC
v_gene: TRBV5-1; j_gene: TRBJ2-6; abundance: .; d_gene: .; CDR3aa: CASSLRTAGANVLTF; CDR3nt: TGCGCCAGCAGCTTGAGGACAGCTGGGGCCAACGTCCTGACTTTC
v_gene: TRBV30; j_gene: TRBJ2-3; abundance: .; d_gene: TRBD1; CDR3aa: CAWNRGQGANTDTQYF; CDR3nt: TGTGCCTGGAATAGGGGACAGGGGGCGAACACAGATACGCAGTATTTT
v_gene: TRBV19; j_gene: TRBJ1-5; abundance: .; d_gene: TRBD1; CDR3aa: CASSSTGGLTQPQHF; CDR3nt: TGTGCCAGTAGTTCGACAGGGGGCCTTACCCAGCCCCAGCATTTT
v_gene: TRBV7-6; j_gene: TRBJ1-5; abundance: .; d_gene: .; CDR3aa: CASSFGESNQPQHF; CDR3nt: TGTGCCAGCAGCTTTGGGGAAAGCAATCAGCCCCAGCATTTT
v_gene: TRBV6-5; j_gene: TRBJ2-3; abundance: .; d_gene: .; CDR3aa: CASSSGADTQYF; CDR3nt: TGTGCCAGCAGCTCGGGAGCAGATACGCAGTATTTT
v_gene: TRBV5-1; j_gene: TRBJ1-5; abundance: .; d_gene: .; CDR3aa: CASSLTGSNQPQHF; CDR3nt: TGCGCCAGCAGCTTAACAGGGTCGAATCAGCCCCAGCATTTT
v_gene: TRBV7-9; j_gene: TRBJ1-1; abundance: once; d_gene: .; CDR3aa: CASSHDSLNTEAFF; CDR3nt: TGTGCCAGCAGCCACGACAGCTTGAACACTGAAGCTTTCTTT
v_gene: TRBV10-3; j_gene: TRBJ2-7; abundance: .; d_gene: .; CDR3aa: CAISEDSQSYEQYF; CDR3nt: TGTGCCATCAGTGAAGACAGTCAGTCCTACGAGCAGTACTTC
v_gene: TRBV18; j_gene: TRBJ2-5; abundance: .; d_gene: .; CDR3aa: CASSRVGETQYF; CDR3nt: TGTGCCAGCTCACGAGTAGGGGAGACCCAGTACTTC
v_gene: TRBV14; j_gene: TRBJ2-1; abundance: .; d_gene: TRBD1; CDR3aa: CASSRQTGYGLNEQFF; CDR3nt: TGTGCCAGCAGCCGCCAGACAGGGTACGGCCTTAATGAGCAGTTCTTC
v_gene: TRBV5-1; j_gene: TRBJ2-7; abundance: .; d_gene: TRBD1; CDR3aa: CASSLEGEGALDYEQYF; CDR3nt: TGCGCCAGCAGCTTGGAAGGTGAGGGGGCCCTGGACTACGAGCAGTACTTC